The 29 T cell receptor beta chains in this list originate from one sample, sequenced in a study of blood T cell repertoires in COVID-19 (dated by TCRdb to the early 2020s). Libraries were prepared through the immunoSEQ multiplex PCR assay. What TCRdb holds here is the immuneACCESS table cut down to in-frame rearrangements. Part of the clones is not present; checked against another copy, under half of the missing clones reflect an unresolved V gene, and the others are unexplained. Present in this sample are approximately 260,000 clones, approximately 88% of which were seen just once. The ten largest clones take up roughly 2.1% of the sample. Input material: peripheral blood. The receptors come from a middle-aged man with acute or convalescent COVID-19.

V is TRBV25-1 and J is TRBJ1-4, with 10 bases fitting TRBD1. Per the germline V gene, CDR1 is MGHDK and CDR2 is SYGVNS. Losses at the gene ends were 2 bases for V and 7 bases for J; bases not matched to a gene: 10. The CDR3 is 17 amino acids. In DNA, the CDR3 is TGTGCCAGCAGTGAAACGTTGCTCGGACAGGGGGTTGAAAAACTGTTTTTT. It translates to CASSETLLGQGVEKLFF.

The chain joins TRBV2 to TRBJ2-7; D remains unclear. Germline V gene sequence: CDR1 SNHLY, CDR2 FYNNEI. This CDR3 is built from 13 residues. V was cut by 6 bases and J by 2 bases, with 11 bases left in between. CDR3 loop: CASSIVDTYEQYF. CDR3 sequence (DNA): TGTGCCAGCAGCATCGTCGACACCTACGAGCAGTACTTC.

The gene calls are TRBV28 and TRBJ1-5; D gene unclear. CDR1 is MDHEN and CDR2 is SYDVKM in the germline V gene. The CDR3 contains 14 residues. The V end lost 7 bases, the J end lost 10 bases, and 20 bases lay between the germline ends. In DNA form, the CDR3 reads TGTGCCAGCAATCCAAGGTCCTCCGGGGAACCCCAGCATTTT. It encodes CASNPRSSGEPQHF.

The table lists this clone with a few counts. This chain connects TRBV7-9 to TRBJ2-2; no definite D call. V was shortened by 5 bases and J by 6 bases, with 7 bases between the two germline ends. The V gene's germline CDR1 is SEHNR and CDR2 FQNEAQ (reference sequence). The CDR3 has 12 amino acids. The CDR3 spells CASSPVSGELFF. The CDR3 region has the DNA TGTGCCAGCAGCCCCGTTTCCGGGGAGCTGTTTTTT.

A few counts support this clone. Written as DNA, the CDR3 is TGTGCCAGCAGCTCTGGACAGGCTCTCGGCTACACCTTC. Translated: CASSSGQALGYTF. The V and J genes are TRBV5-5 and TRBJ1-2, with TRBD1 matching 7 bases. The V and J ends lost 3 bases and 8 bases, in that order; junction bases with no gene match: 7. This CDR3 spans 13 amino acids. Germline V gives CDR1 SGHKS, CDR2 YYEKEE (reference sequence).

CDR3 in amino acids: CAWGPLGGSADTQYF. The CDR3 bases are TGTGCCTGGGGCCCCCTTGGGGGGTCTGCAGATACGCAGTATTTT. J is TRBJ2-3 and V is TRBV30; perhaps TRBD2 as D (6 bases). Germline CDR1 reads GTSNPN; CDR2 reads SVGIG (reference sequence). The CDR3 spans 15 residues. V was pared by 5 bases and J by 4 bases, with 19 bases between. The variable domain in full, with the rest retrieved from reference TRBV30 and TRBJ2-3, is SQTIHQWPATLVQPVGSPLSLECTVEGTSNPNLYWYRQAAGRGLQLLFYSVGIGQISSEVPQNLSASRPQDRQFILSSKKLLLSDSGFYLCAWGPLGGSADTQYFGPGTRLTVL.

V usage is TRBV7-8 and J usage is TRBJ2-7; TRBD2 matches 11 bases. Germline values: CDR1 SGHVS, CDR2 FQNEAQ. The J segment lost 2 bases and the V segment lost 4 bases, leaving 1 base of the junction unmatched. The CDR3 length is 14 residues. The CDR3 loop reads CASSSTSGAYEQYF. The CDR3 coding sequence is TGTGCCAGCAGCTCGACTAGCGGGGCCTACGAGCAGTACTTC.

The genes are TRBV4-1 and TRBJ1-6, with D unclear. The CDR3 contains 17 residues. V shed 7 bases and J shed 0 bases, with 16 bases lying between them. Germline CDR1 MGHRA, CDR2 YSYEKL. Written as DNA, the CDR3 is TGCGCCAGCATGGCCCTGAACCGCGGCTCCTATAATTCACCCCTCCACTTT. Its translation: CASMALNRGSYNSPLHF.

The gene calls are TRBV19 and TRBJ1-5; the match to TRBD1 covers 11 bases. CDR3 length: 13 residues. Germline V gives CDR1 LNHDA, CDR2 SQIVND (reference sequence). The CDR3 here is CGTGGVGNQPQHF. DNA of the CDR3: TGTGGGACAGGGGGCGTCGGCAATCAGCCCCAGCATTTT.

V is TRBV27 and J is TRBJ2-1, with D perhaps TRBD1 (6 bases). Germline lookup yields CDR1 MNHEY and CDR2 SMNVEV (reference sequence). The CDR3 length is 10 residues. V lost 11 bases and J 14 bases, leaving 16 bases between the germline ends. The CDR3 coding sequence is TGTGCCGTCCAGCAGGGGTTAAAGTTCTTC. This translates into CAVQQGLKFF.

This sequence joins TRBV3-1 (or the pseudogene TRBV3-2) and TRBJ2-7; 7 bases are a match to TRBD1. There are 15 residues in the CDR3. Germline V CDR1 and CDR2: LGHDT, YNNKEL (reference sequence). Trimming cost V 2 bases and J 5 bases; bases outside gene matches: 9. The CDR3 DNA is TGTGCCAGCAGCCAACCGCACAGGGGTGCGGACGAGCAGTACTTC. Its translation: CASSQPHRGADEQYF.

The V call is TRBV2, the J call TRBJ1-1, with 7 bases aligning to TRBD1. Germline values: CDR1 SNHLY, CDR2 FYNNEI. CDR3 size: 17 residues. Trimming removed 4 bases from V and 2 bases from J; junction bases left unmatched: 13. Here the CDR3 DNA reads TGTGCCAGCAGTGGCGCCCCCCCGGGACAGCTAAACACTGAAGCTTTCTTT. It is translated as CASSGAPPGQLNTEAFF.

The CDR3 region has the DNA TGTGCCAGCTCACCGTCTAGAGAAGATACGCAGTATTTT. It specifies CASSPSREDTQYF. This chain connects TRBV18 to TRBJ2-3; the D is unclear. The CDR3 spans 13 residues. V was cut by 3 bases and J by 5 bases, with 9 bases left in between. Germline loops: CDR1 KGHSH, CDR2 LQKENI. The whole variable domain, remainder taken from reference TRBV18 and TRBJ2-3, is NAGVMQNPRHLVRRRGQEARLRCSPMKGHSHVYWYRQLPEEGLKFMVYLQKENIIDESGMPKERFSAEFPKEGPSILRIQQVVRGDSAAYFCASSPSREDTQYFGPGTRLTVL.

This clone showed up just a few times. The genes are TRBV2 and TRBJ2-5; 8 bases are a match to TRBD2. V lost 3 bases to trimming and J lost 6 bases; unmatched junction nucleotides: 3. CDR3 size: 13 residues. Looked up from germline, CDR1 is SNHLY and CDR2 is FYNNEI. The CDR3 is CASSDIAGQTQYF. Written as DNA, the CDR3 is TGTGCCAGCAGTGATATAGCGGGGCAGACCCAGTACTTC.

The rearrangement joins TRBV6-5 to TRBJ1-5; D may be TRBD1 (6 bases). The CDR3 is 15 amino acids. V lost 6 bases and J lost 0, with 12 bases in between. CDR1 and CDR2 (germline): MNHEY, SVGAGI. The CDR3 sequence: CASSVQGYSNQPQHF. CDR3 coding DNA: TGTGCCAGCAGCGTACAGGGTTATAGCAATCAGCCCCAGCATTTT.

J is TRBJ2-5 and V is TRBV4-1, with 7 bases fitting TRBD2. This CDR3 spans 15 amino acids. The germline gives CDR1 MGHRA, CDR2 YSYEKL. V was pared by 1 base and J by 3 bases, with 5 bases of the junction left unmatched. The CDR3 protein is CASSQGAREEETQYF. The DNA for the CDR3 is TGCGCCAGCAGCCAAGGGGCCCGGGAGGAAGAGACCCAGTACTTC.

Only one count was recorded for this clone. This chain uses TRBV9 with TRBJ1-1, with a possible D match to TRBD1 (6 bases). Per the germline V gene, CDR1 is SGDLS and CDR2 is YYNGEE. The ends were cut back, 4 bases at V and 5 bases at J, with 15 bases in the middle. The CDR3 is made up of 14 amino acids. This CDR3 is CASSPQQGRTEAFF. CDR3 DNA: TGTGCCAGCAGCCCACAACAGGGTCGAACTGAAGCTTTCTTT.

V is TRBV2 and J is TRBJ1-6, with 8 bases fitting TRBD1. V lost 6 bases and J lost 6; bases outside the gene matches: 7. CDR1 SNHLY and CDR2 FYNNEI come from the germline V gene. This CDR3 spans 15 amino acids. CDR3 residues: CASSDRGEGNSPLHF. The DNA of the CDR3 is TGTGCCAGCAGCGACAGGGGAGAAGGTAATTCACCCCTCCACTTT.

V usage is TRBV27 and J usage is TRBJ2-7; 8 nucleotides line up with TRBD2. Germline V gene lookup returns CDR1 MNHEY and CDR2 SMNVEV (reference sequence). The ends lost 5 bases at V and 10 bases at J; junction bases unmatched: 7. The CDR3 has 12 amino acids. The CDR3 sequence: CASSMEGLAQYF. The CDR3 DNA reads TGTGCCAGCAGTATGGAAGGACTAGCTCAGTACTTC.

This clone was seen a handful of times. The V gene is TRBV19, the J gene TRBJ1-2; D is unclear. The CDR3 runs to 12 residues. Germline CDR1 and CDR2: LNHDA and SQIVND (reference sequence). V shed 3 bases and J shed 8 bases, with 10 bases lying between them. For the CDR3, the DNA is TGTGCCAGTAGTATCCCTAGGCGCGGCTACACCTTC. Amino acids: CASSIPRRGYTF.

The CDR3 DNA follows: TGCAGTGCTAAAGGGGGCCACGAGCAGTACTTC. It translates to CSAKGGHEQYF. This chain joins TRBV20-1 and TRBJ2-7; 7 bases line up with TRBD1. The germline V gene encodes CDR1 DFQATT and CDR2 SNEGSKA (reference sequence). The CDR3 runs to 11 residues. V was pared by 4 bases and J by 5 bases, with 2 bases of the junction left unmatched.

The chain links TRBV19 to TRBJ2-7; D possibly corresponds to TRBD1 (6 bases). CDR3 length equals 16 residues. V was pared by 4 bases and J by 2 bases, with 18 bases between. Germline V gene sequence: CDR1 LNHDA, CDR2 SQIVND (reference sequence). The CDR3 region is CASSRGHEGPAYEQYF. CDR3 DNA: TGTGCCAGTAGTAGGGGACACGAGGGACCTGCCTACGAGCAGTACTTC.

This clone was found once. CDR3 amino acids: CASSPRDILNTEAFF. CDR3 coding DNA: TGTGCCAGTAGTCCCCGGGACATCCTGAACACTGAAGCTTTCTTT. V usage is TRBV19 and J usage is TRBJ1-1, with D possibly matching TRBD1 (6 bases). V was pared by 5 bases and J by 0 bases, with 13 bases between. The CDR3 is made up of 15 amino acids. In germline, CDR1 is LNHDA, CDR2 SQIVND (reference sequence).

This clone was counted a single time. The genes are TRBV2 and TRBJ1-4; D unresolved. The CDR3 consists of 13 residues. The V gene lost 4 bases and the J gene lost 5 bases, with 8 bases spanning the gap. Per the germline V gene, CDR1 is SNHLY and CDR2 is FYNNEI. CDR3 DNA sequence: TGTGCCAGCAGTGCTTACAGAAATGAAAAACTGTTTTTT. This codes for CASSAYRNEKLFF.

Here the CDR3 reads CASGQEAKNIQYF. In nucleotides, the CDR3 is TGTGCCAGCGGGCAGGAAGCCAAAAACATTCAGTACTTC. The chain uses TRBV2 and TRBJ2-4; no reliable D call. V lost 8 bases, J lost 0 bases, and 8 bases lay in between. Germline assignment: CDR1 SNHLY and CDR2 FYNNEI. The CDR3 is 13 amino acids.

The chain recombines TRBV18 with TRBJ2-5, with a weak D call TRBD2 (6 bases). V was shortened by 3 bases and J by 5 bases, with 13 bases between the two germline ends. Germline V gene sequence: CDR1 KGHSH, CDR2 LQKENI. The CDR3 spans 14 residues. CDR3 sequence (DNA): TGTGCCAGCTCACCCCAACTAGGGAGGGAGACCCAGTACTTC. Its protein product is CASSPQLGRETQYF.

This clone was observed a few times. J is TRBJ1-4 and V is TRBV2, with 9 bases aligning to TRBD1. The germline V gene has CDR1 SNHLY and CDR2 FYNNEI. The CDR3 loop spans 14 amino acids. J gave up 5 bases and V 6 bases, and 4 bases lay outside the gene matches. CDR3 DNA sequence: TGTGCCAGCAGACCCGGGACAGGGAATGAAAAACTGTTTTTT. This encodes CASRPGTGNEKLFF.

CDR3 loop: CASSFSGITGNTIYF. In DNA, the CDR3 is TGTGCCAGCAGCTTTTCAGGGATAACTGGAAACACCATATATTTT. The chain uses TRBV7-9 and TRBJ1-3; TRBD1 might be the D (5 bases). Germline V gene data show CDR1 as SEHNR and CDR2 as FQNEAQ (reference sequence). The CDR3 has 15 residues. Trimming shortened V by 3 bases and J by 2 bases, and 11 bases separated the two germline ends.

V is TRBV5-6 and J is TRBJ2-3; the match to TRBD2 covers 7 bases. The CDR3 runs 16 residues. CDR1 is SGHDT, CDR2 YYEEEE, per germline. V gave up 7 bases and J gave up 2 bases; unmatched junction bases: 13. The CDR3 DNA reads TGTGCCAGCCGGGTTTGGGAGCGGGACCTCACAGATACGCAGTATTTT. Its translation: CASRVWERDLTDTQYF.